A selection of T cell receptor beta chains follows, all from one sample in a study of T cells in Graves' hyperthyroidism and ophthalmopathy. Using its own MiXCR run on the multiplex PCR reads, TCRdb lists one record per CDR3 protein. The table includes about 640,000 distinct CDR3 sequences, about 14% detected once. Sequenced input: blood. The receptors were sampled from a woman aged 45-60 years with Graves' ophthalmopathy. CDR3s include the opening cysteine and the closing phenylalanine or tryptophan. Each record gives: clone size, V gene, J gene, D gene, CDR3 protein, CDR3 DNA. A D gene is named only where the DNA matches it firmly. Size tells how often a clone was seen (once, few, many) or the class of an expanded clone, and some rows leave it out.

>.|TRBV6-1|TRBJ1-2|.
CARSVRTGSGYGYTF
TGTGCCCGCAGTGTCCGGACCGGGAGTGGGTATGGCTACACCTTC
>many|TRBV19|TRBJ2-3|TRBD2
CASSPTSGRGNTQYF
TGTGCCAGTAGTCCTACTAGCGGGAGAGGGAATACGCAGTATTTT
>many|TRBV6-2/TRBV6-3|TRBJ2-7|TRBD2
CASSTSSGRAREQYF
TGTGCCAGCAGTACATCTAGCGGGAGGGCCCGAGAGCAGTACTTC
>.|TRBV5-6|TRBJ2-1|TRBD2
CASSLITSGREDEQFF
TGTGCCAGCAGCTTGATAACTAGCGGGAGGGAGGATGAGCAGTTCTTC
>.|TRBV6-1|TRBJ1-6|.
CASSEFGLSSSYNSPLHF
TGTGCCAGCAGTGAATTTGGGCTCTCGAGCTCCTATAATTCACCCCTCCACTTT
>few|TRBV28|TRBJ2-1|.
CASSSTPLYNEQFF
TGTGCCAGCAGCTCGACACCCCTCTACAATGAGCAGTTCTTC
>many|TRBV20-1|TRBJ2-7|.
CSARALRTDTTSPEQYF
TGCAGTGCTAGAGCGCTTAGGACAGACACCACCTCCCCCGAGCAGTACTTC
>.|TRBV28|TRBJ2-5|TRBD1
CASSSSQGAGETQYF
TGTGCCAGCAGTTCCTCACAGGGGGCAGGGGAGACCCAGTACTTC
>few|TRBV7-3|TRBJ2-5|.
CASSLMRLRGQETQYF
TGTGCCAGCAGCTTAATGAGGTTAAGAGGGCAAGAGACCCAGTACTTC
>many|TRBV3-1|TRBJ1-2|.
CASSRRTYGYTF
TGTGCCAGCAGTCGCCGGACTTATGGCTACACCTTC
>.|TRBV5-1|TRBJ2-5|TRBD2
CASSGSGRLQETQYF
TGCGCCAGCAGCGGCAGCGGGAGACTCCAAGAGACCCAGTACTTC
>few|TRBV10-3|TRBJ2-7|.
CAISGDGVSYEQYF
TGTGCCATCAGTGGGGACGGGGTCTCCTACGAGCAGTACTTC
>many|TRBV19|TRBJ2-7|.
CASNPTGAGSEQYF
TGTGCCAGTAACCCGACAGGAGCGGGGAGCGAGCAGTACTTC
>many|TRBV7-8|TRBJ2-3|.
CASSHGNSVTSTDTQYF
TGTGCCAGCAGCCACGGAAATAGTGTGACTAGCACAGATACGCAGTATTTT
>many|TRBV12-3/TRBV12-4|TRBJ1-1|.
CASSFPDTAEAFF
TGTGCCAGCAGTTTCCCGGACACCGCAGAAGCTTTCTTT
>few|TRBV24-1|TRBJ2-2|TRBD1
CATRLGQGTGELFF
TGTGCCACCAGGCTCGGACAGGGTACCGGGGAGCTGTTTTTT
>.|TRBV12-3/TRBV12-4|TRBJ1-5|.
CASSLNGVNQPQHF
TGTGCCAGCAGTTTAAACGGGGTTAATCAGCCCCAGCATTTT
>many|TRBV30|TRBJ1-1|.
CAWTNMNTEAFF
TGTGCCTGGACAAACATGAACACTGAAGCTTTCTTT
>.|TRBV4-2|TRBJ2-7|TRBD2
CASSQASGKAYEQYF
TGTGCCAGCAGCCAAGCTAGCGGGAAGGCCTACGAGCAGTACTTC
>.|TRBV27|TRBJ2-2|.
CASALTAGTGELFF
TGTGCCAGCGCCCTAACGGCTGGTACCGGGGAGCTGTTTTTT